This T cell receptor beta chain originates from a study of Ad26.COV2.S vaccination and SARS-CoV-2 variants. In the study overall: By the intramuscular route, Ad26.COV2.S was given once, or twice 56 days apart. General study findings and limits: Reports say spike-specific CD8+ and CD4+ T cell responses covered substantial breadth after vaccination.

The sample's treatment: roughly 18 received Ad26.COV2.S at low or high dose, single or two shots; about 5 received placebo; per-sample allocation not given. Sampling happened 63 days after the first vaccine or placebo injection. Within Boston, the person who donated was an adult of 18-55 years. An Ad26 vector that expressed Wuhan-strain SARS-CoV-2 spike constituted the vaccine. Only in-frame clones appear in the TCRdb table, and some are missing; sequencing was by immunoSEQ multiplex PCR. Of approximately 500,000 clones detected, 87% appear once; the ten largest clones hold roughly 12%. As to this clone: Its antigen remains unidentified.

CDR3 length: 13 amino acids. Germline V gene sequence: CDR1 LNHDA, CDR2 SQIVND (reference sequence). The germline V and J ends were trimmed by 11 bases and 0 bases, with 13 bases remaining between them. V gene TRBV19 combines with J gene TRBJ1-1, with a tentative D call TRBD1 (6 bases). This sequence was found in a person aged 18-65 years who received the Ad26.COV2.S COVID-19 vaccine or a placebo. The sample in question was peripheral blood, obtained in a trial of Ad26.COV2.S vaccine versus placebo. The CDR3 sequence: CAVRGRMNTEAFF. CDR3 bases: TGTGCCGTCAGGGGCCGTATGAACACTGAAGCTTTCTTT.